The 5 T cell receptor beta chains presented below share a single source sample, sequenced in a study of shared clonotypes between healthy human individuals. Profiling relied on immunoSEQ multiplex PCR, and the TCRdb table lists in-frame clones only, not all of them. The table lists roughly 2.1 million clones, about 92% of them singletons. The naive CD8 population came from CD45RO-negative cells selected for CCR7, without terminally differentiated effector memory CD45RA+ cells. What was sequenced was naive CD8+ T cells from PBMCs. These receptors originate from a man younger than 35 in good health. Some clones in this sample may be carry-over from other donors' samples.

The genes are TRBV27 and TRBJ1-2; D perhaps matches TRBD1 (6 bases). The CDR3 runs to 16 residues. With 5 bases removed from V and 5 bases from J, the gap between germline ends came to 21 bases. Per the germline V gene, CDR1 is MNHEY and CDR2 is SMNVEV (reference sequence). The CDR3 DNA reads TGTGCCAGCAGTCCACGCTATCCAGGGGACGTGTATGGCTACACCTTC. Protein sequence: CASSPRYPGDVYGYTF.

J is TRBJ2-6 and V is TRBV4-1, with D unclear. Between the trimmed V and J ends, which lost 3 bases and 2 bases, there was a span of 11 bases. CDR3 length equals 16 residues. Germline CDR1 reads MGHRA; CDR2 reads YSYEKL. CDR3 coding DNA: TGCGCCAGCAGCCAGCCTACAGTCGCTGGGGCCAACGTCCTGACTTTC. It encodes CASSQPTVAGANVLTF.

This clone was seen at least ten times. DNA for the CDR3: TGTGCCAGCAGCCTAAAACCGGGACTCTCCTTGTACGAGCAGTACTTC. Translated: CASSLKPGLSLYEQYF. The rearrangement links TRBV7-8 to TRBJ2-7, with TRBD2 as a possible D gene (6 bases). Trimming stripped 5 bases from V and 4 bases from J, with 21 bases between. Per the germline V gene, CDR1 is SGHVS and CDR2 is FQNEAQ. The CDR3 runs to 16 residues.

This rearrangement joins TRBV10-3 to TRBJ2-7; 12 bases align to TRBD1. In germline, CDR1 is ENHRY, CDR2 SYGVKD. The CDR3 has 14 amino acids. V lost 4 bases to trimming and J lost 6 bases; unmatched junction nucleotides: 4. The CDR3 region is CAISVGGQGAEQYF. The CDR3 nucleotides read TGTGCCATCAGTGTAGGGGGACAGGGGGCCGAGCAGTACTTC.

The CDR3 DNA follows: TGTGCCAGCTCACCACCGAAGGGTCGGGAGCCTAACACTGAAGCTTTCTTT. This codes for CASSPPKGREPNTEAFF. This chain joins TRBV18 and TRBJ1-1, with D hard to call. The CDR3 loop spans 17 amino acids. The V end lost 0 bases, the J end lost 2 bases, and 16 bases lay between the germline ends. Germline CDR1 KGHSH, CDR2 LQKENI.